These 10 T cell receptor beta chains were sequenced from one sample in a study of breast tumors, draining lymph nodes, adjacent tissues (dated by TCRdb to the mid-2010s). The library relied on multiplex PCR. TCRdb records Illumina HiSeq 2000 as the sequencer. TCRdb reprocessing: public reads trimmed at Q25 with fastp, clones called with MiXCR, in-frame beta chains kept. One record per CDR3 amino acid sequence lists the most common genes and DNA. For this sample the table gives more than 250,000 distinct CDR3 sequences, of which around 30% were detected only once. The top ten hold 0.85% to 1.2% of the sample. Lymph node samples were obtained from the axillary draining lymph nodes of breast cancer patients. Sequenced input: axillary lymph node tissue. These receptors were obtained from a female donor with breast cancer. Some clones in this sample may be carry-over from other donors' samples.

This clonotype was observed a few times. With a much larger clone just one base away, this may be a read error. The J gene is TRBJ2-1, the V gene TRBV19; the D is unclear. Germline V CDR1 and CDR2: LNHDA, SQIVND (reference sequence). CDR3 length equals 12 residues. CDR3 amino acids: CASRGVYNEQSF. The CDR3 coding sequence is TGTGCCAGTAGAGGCGTCTACAATGAGCAGTCCTTC.

This clonotype has a count of ten or more. The chain combines TRBV12-3 or TRBV12-4 with TRBJ1-2, with 10 bases matching TRBD1. This CDR3 spans 16 amino acids. The V gene end was trimmed by 5 bases and the J gene end by 9 bases; junction bases not matched to a gene: 15. In DNA form, the CDR3 reads TGTGCCAGCAGTCGCTCGTCGGGGACAGGGGCTAAGAGCTACACCTTC. This codes for CASSRSSGTGAKSYTF.

Comment on this clonotype: A much larger clone differs by one base, so this may be a read error. V usage is TRBV6-7 and J usage is TRBJ1-2; no definite D call. TRBV6-7 is labeled an ORF, and its function is uncertain. This CDR3 is 15 amino acids long. Trimming pared 5 bases from V and 0 bases from J, leaving 13 bases between. The CDR3 loop reads CASSQTLLANYGYTF. The CDR3 coding sequence is TGTGCCAGCAGTCAAACACTCTTAGCTAACTATGGCTACACCTTC.

This clonotype was picked up a small number of times. The V call is TRBV28, the J call TRBJ2-1; TRBD2 matches at 10 bases. Germline values: CDR1 MDHEN, CDR2 SYDVKM. CDR3 length equals 13 residues. The V segment lost 3 bases and the J segment 7 bases; nucleotides outside the gene matches: 0. The CDR3 is CASSFSGRNEQFF. The CDR3 DNA reads TGTGCCAGCAGTTTTAGCGGGAGGAATGAGCAGTTCTTC.

V and J are TRBV19 and TRBJ1-6; 8 bases line up with TRBD1. The CDR3 has 14 amino acids. V lost 5 bases and J lost 4; bases outside the gene matches: 1. Germline V gene sequence: CDR1 LNHDA, CDR2 SQIVND (reference sequence). The CDR3: CASSWTGYNSPLHF. The CDR3 coding sequence is TGTGCCAGTAGTTGGACAGGGTATAATTCACCCCTCCACTTT.

With regard to this clonotype: Possible read error: a much larger clone is one base away. The chain recombines TRBV12-3 or TRBV12-4 with TRBJ2-7; tentative D call: TRBD2 (7 bases). The germline V and J ends were trimmed by 4 bases and 6 bases, with 22 bases remaining between them. The CDR3 loop spans 16 amino acids. CDR3 in DNA: TGTGCCAGCAGTTCAAAGGCGGGATGGGGGGGCTGCGAGCAGTACTTC. This gives the protein CASSSKAGWGGCEQYF.

This clonotype was picked up many times. This sequence joins TRBV7-2 and TRBJ2-5; the D is unclear. Germline lookup yields CDR1 SGHTA and CDR2 FQGNSA. Trimming took 6 bases from V and 3 from J, leaving 11 bases between them. The CDR3 is made up of 13 amino acids. DNA of the CDR3: TGTGCCAGCAGGGACGGCTCTAAAGAGACCCAGTACTTC. Its translation is CASRDGSKETQYF.

In this sample, this clonotype turned up many times. J is TRBJ2-1 and V is TRBV20-1; 9 bases fit TRBD1. The CDR3 covers 13 residues. CDR1 is DFQATT, CDR2 SNEGSKA, per germline (reference sequence). The V segment lost 0 bases and the J segment 9 bases; nucleotides outside the gene matches: 3. This CDR3 reads CSARDDRGTEQFF. The CDR3 DNA follows: TGCAGTGCTAGAGATGACAGGGGGACTGAGCAGTTCTTC.

This clonotype was picked up many times. The rearrangement links TRBV19 to TRBJ1-6; 9 bases line up with TRBD1. With 5 bases clipped from V and 3 bases from J, the junction kept 5 bases outside the gene matches. This CDR3 region has 16 residues. Germline assignment: CDR1 LNHDA and CDR2 SQIVND (reference sequence). DNA of the CDR3: TGTGCCAGTAGTGGGGGACAGGGAGGCTATAATTCACCCCTCCACTTT. This translates into CASSGGQGGYNSPLHF.

V and J are TRBV19 and TRBJ1-1; D uncertain. Trimming cost V 4 bases and J 7 bases, with 7 bases left between them. Germline V gives CDR1 LNHDA, CDR2 SQIVND (reference sequence). CDR3 size: 11 residues. The CDR3: CASSNRGEAFF. CDR3 DNA sequence: TGTGCCAGTAGTAACCGGGGTGAAGCTTTCTTT.